Below are 20 T cell receptor beta chains sequenced from a single sample in a study of cytomegalovirus exposure and HLA in healthy donors. The PCR had 60 Vbeta and 13 Jbeta primers. The repertoire was sequenced with immunoSEQ multiplex PCR; TCRdb's copy has only in-frame clones and lacks some. The sample has 110,000 to 150,000 clones; roughly 85% are singletons. The sequenced sample was PBMCs. The receptor set was obtained from a male donor in good health and CMV-seronegative.

J is TRBJ2-5 and V is TRBV28, with 7 bases identical to TRBD2. The V gene end was trimmed by 2 bases and the J gene end by 2 bases; junction bases not matched to a gene: 8. The CDR3 is 16 residues long. Germline V gene data show CDR1 as MDHEN and CDR2 as SYDVKM. The CDR3 DNA follows: TGTGCCAGCAGTTTAATGGTGTTCGGGGGGCAAGAGACCCAGTACTTC. It translates to CASSLMVFGGQETQYF.

The chain has TRBV5-1 and TRBJ1-1; the D gene is possibly TRBD1 (6 bases). The V and J ends lost 3 bases and 6 bases respectively, with 12 bases between them. CDR1 and CDR2 (germline): SGHRS, YFSETQ. The CDR3 spans 13 residues. The CDR3 spells CASSSLQGSEAFF. The CDR3 nucleotides are TGCGCCAGCAGCTCCCTACAGGGTTCTGAAGCTTTCTTT.

The rearrangement uses TRBV5-1 and TRBJ2-3, with 7 bases identical to TRBD2. The CDR3 loop spans 17 amino acids. The germline V gene has CDR1 SGHRS and CDR2 YFSETQ. Germline trimming cut 0 bases from V and 4 bases from J; bases unmatched to any gene: 11. This CDR3 reads CASSLGFAGVRADTQYF. The CDR3 DNA follows: TGCGCCAGCAGCTTGGGATTCGCGGGAGTGAGGGCAGATACGCAGTATTTT. Together with reference TRBV5-1 and TRBJ2-3, the CDR3 gives the full variable domain: KAGVTQTPRYLIKTRGQQVTLSCSPISGHRSVSWYQQTPGQGLQFLFEYFSETQRNKGNFPGRFSGRQFSNSRSEMNVSTLELGDSALYLCASSLGFAGVRADTQYFGPGTRLTVL.

The V and J genes are TRBV7-7 and TRBJ2-5; D is perhaps TRBD2 (5 bases). The CDR3 runs to 17 residues. Trimming shortened V by 2 bases and J by 5 bases, and 21 bases separated the two germline ends. CDR1 and CDR2 from the germline V gene are SSHAT and FNYEAQ (reference sequence). CDR3 region: CASSLNEGELSLETQYF. Written as DNA, the CDR3 is TGTGCCAGCAGCTTAAATGAGGGCGAACTCAGTCTCGAGACCCAGTACTTC.

The genes are TRBV21-1 and TRBJ2-6; the D call of TRBD2 is as the table states it, not checked on the DNA. TRBV21-1 constitutes a pseudogene. The length of the CDR3 is 15 residues. CDR3 DNA: TGTGCCAGAAGCGCGCGCGAATCCGGGGCCAACGTCCTGACTTTC. Protein sequence: CARSARESGANVLTF.

The gene calls are TRBV9 and TRBJ2-1; 7 bases align to TRBD2. J gave up 6 bases and V 2 bases, and 5 bases lay outside the gene matches. This CDR3 is built from 14 residues. Germline V CDR1 and CDR2: SGDLS, YYNGEE. This chain's CDR3 is CASSVGGGTNEQFF. The CDR3 DNA sequence: TGTGCCAGCAGCGTTGGCGGGGGTACCAATGAGCAGTTCTTC.

The chain employs TRBV9 and TRBJ2-7; D is perhaps TRBD1 (6 bases). V lost 4 bases and J 0 bases, leaving 20 bases between the germline ends. The CDR3 is 17 residues long. Germline V gives CDR1 SGDLS, CDR2 YYNGEE. CDR3 region: CASSLGGGTQSSYEQYF. The CDR3 DNA reads as TGTGCCAGCAGCCTAGGTGGTGGGACACAGAGCTCCTACGAGCAGTACTTC.

This clone was detected a few times. V is TRBV11-3 and J is TRBJ2-3; 10 bases agree with TRBD2. The CDR3 covers 16 residues. Germline CDR1 reads SGHNT; CDR2 reads YENEEA. Unmatched junction bases numbered 7, after V lost 5 bases and J lost 2 bases. The CDR3 spells CASSTGLAFNTDTQYF. CDR3 in DNA: TGTGCCAGCAGCACGGGACTAGCGTTCAACACAGATACGCAGTATTTT.

The CDR3 nucleotides are TGTGCCTGGAGTGTTTCCTACCACAGGGTGTTGTGGCCGAGCTACGAGCAGTACTTC. Residues: CAWSVSYHRVLWPSYEQYF. This chain links TRBV30 with TRBJ2-7; a possible D gene is TRBD1 (6 bases). Trimming stripped 0 bases from V and 3 bases from J, with 27 bases between. The CDR3 consists of 19 residues. Germline V gene sequence: CDR1 GTSNPN, CDR2 SVGIG (reference sequence).

This chain uses TRBV7-6 with TRBJ2-7; 14 positions match TRBD2. V lost 4 bases to trimming and J lost 2 bases; unmatched junction nucleotides: 1. CDR1 SGHVS and CDR2 FNYEAQ come from the germline V gene. This CDR3 region has 15 residues. CDR3 DNA: TGTGCCAGCAGCTGGGGACTAGCGGGAGCCTACGAGCAGTACTTC. Translated: CASSWGLAGAYEQYF. Full variable domain (missing parts from reference TRBV7-6 and TRBJ2-7): GAGVSQSPRYKVTKRGQDVALRCDPISGHVSLYWYRQALGQGPEFLTYFNYEAQQDKSGLPNDRFSAERPEGSISTLTIQRTEQRDSAMYRCASSWGLAGAYEQYFGPGTRLTVT.

The DNA for the CDR3 is TGTGCCAGCAGTCCGACCCAGGGGCTCTACAGCTCCTATAATTCACCCCTCCACTTT. This codes for CASSPTQGLYSSYNSPLHF. The chain recombines TRBV28 with TRBJ1-6; perhaps TRBD1 as D (6 bases). There are 19 residues in the CDR3. V shed 5 bases and J shed 0 bases, with 20 bases lying between them. Germline V gene sequence: CDR1 MDHEN, CDR2 SYDVKM.

This clone was seen a handful of times. The V gene is TRBV25-1, the J gene TRBJ1-1, with D perhaps matching TRBD1 (5 bases). CDR1 is MGHDK and CDR2 is SYGVNS in the germline V gene. Trimming took off 4 bases at V and 8 bases at J, with 17 bases between the two ends. This CDR3 has 14 residues. The CDR3 sequence: CASSAPSGRGEAFF. The CDR3 DNA is TGTGCCAGCAGTGCCCCATCCGGGAGGGGAGAAGCTTTCTTT.

The chain couples TRBV9 to TRBJ2-7, with TRBD2 matching over 7 bases. The junction had 14 bases not matched to a gene; V was cut back by 4 bases and J by 1 base. Germline assignment: CDR1 SGDLS and CDR2 YYNGEE. This CDR3 contains 17 residues. The CDR3 is CASSLSPGRDYSYEQYF. The CDR3 nucleotides read TGTGCCAGCAGCCTTTCCCCGGGACGGGACTATTCCTACGAGCAGTACTTC. Full variable domain (outside the CDR3, taken from reference TRBV9 and TRBJ2-7): DSGVTQTPKHLITATGQRVTLRCSPRSGDLSVYWYQQSLDQGLQFLIQYYNGEERAKGNILERFSAQQFPDLHSELNLSSLELGDSALYFCASSLSPGRDYSYEQYFGPGTRLTVT.

CDR3 sequence (DNA): TGCGCCAGCAGCATGGAGATCGCAGGGTACACTGAAGCTTTCTTT. Its translation is CASSMEIAGYTEAFF. The genes are TRBV5-1 and TRBJ1-1; tentative D call: TRBD1 (5 bases). V shed 4 bases and J shed 3 bases, with 16 bases lying between them. The CDR3 contains 15 residues. Germline assignment: CDR1 SGHRS and CDR2 YFSETQ.

The chain uses TRBV6-6 and TRBJ2-3; no clear D gene. Trimming took off 7 bases at V and 4 bases at J, with 12 bases between the two ends. The CDR3 is made up of 13 amino acids. The V gene's germline CDR1 is MNHNY and CDR2 SVGAGI (reference sequence). The CDR3 spells CASNLDGPDTQYF. DNA of the CDR3: TGTGCCAGCAACCTAGACGGTCCAGATACGCAGTATTTT.

This rearrangement joins TRBV28 to TRBJ2-2; 7 nucleotides align to TRBD1. The length of the CDR3 is 18 residues. V gave up 8 bases and J gave up 0 bases; unmatched junction bases: 15. Germline CDR1 MDHEN, CDR2 SYDVKM. Here the CDR3 DNA reads TGTGCCAGCGACAGTCCTATCGGGACAGAGGCGAACACCGGGGAGCTGTTTTTT. Amino acids: CASDSPIGTEANTGELFF.

The chain recombines TRBV9 with TRBJ2-5, with 9 bases fitting TRBD2. The V gene's germline CDR1 is SGDLS and CDR2 YYNGEE. J gave up 4 bases and V 4 bases, and 17 bases lay outside the gene matches. CDR3 size: 18 residues. For the CDR3, the DNA is TGTGCCAGCAGCTTCCCCCGGGGGCGGGGGGGCCTGTCAGAGACCCAGTACTTC. It is translated as CASSFPRGRGGLSETQYF.

The chain recombines TRBV5-6 with TRBJ2-7; 8 bases are a match to TRBD1. There are 16 residues in the CDR3. V shed 0 bases, J shed 3 bases, and the junction held 8 bases outside the gene matches. Germline CDR1 reads SGHDT; CDR2 reads YYEEEE. The CDR3 DNA is TGTGCCAGCAGCTTGGCCCTCGGGACAGGCCTCTACGAGCAGTACTTC. Its protein is CASSLALGTGLYEQYF.

The chain uses TRBV6-1 and TRBJ2-2; TRBD1 matches 8 bases. Germline V lookup: CDR1 MNHNS, CDR2 SASEGT. The CDR3 is 15 residues long. V lost 4 bases and J lost 1; bases outside the gene matches: 2. CDR3 DNA: TGTGCCAGCAGTGCCGGGACAGGGAACACCGGGGAGCTGTTTTTT. Its protein is CASSAGTGNTGELFF.

V is TRBV7-3 and J is TRBJ2-3, with D possibly TRBD2 on 5 matching bases. V lost 0 bases, J lost 3 bases, and 10 bases lay in between. Germline lookup yields CDR1 SGHTA and CDR2 FQGTGA. This CDR3 contains 15 residues. For the CDR3, the DNA is TGTGCCAGCAGCTTAACCGGGGAGCGGACAGATACGCAGTATTTT. Translation: CASSLTGERTDTQYF.